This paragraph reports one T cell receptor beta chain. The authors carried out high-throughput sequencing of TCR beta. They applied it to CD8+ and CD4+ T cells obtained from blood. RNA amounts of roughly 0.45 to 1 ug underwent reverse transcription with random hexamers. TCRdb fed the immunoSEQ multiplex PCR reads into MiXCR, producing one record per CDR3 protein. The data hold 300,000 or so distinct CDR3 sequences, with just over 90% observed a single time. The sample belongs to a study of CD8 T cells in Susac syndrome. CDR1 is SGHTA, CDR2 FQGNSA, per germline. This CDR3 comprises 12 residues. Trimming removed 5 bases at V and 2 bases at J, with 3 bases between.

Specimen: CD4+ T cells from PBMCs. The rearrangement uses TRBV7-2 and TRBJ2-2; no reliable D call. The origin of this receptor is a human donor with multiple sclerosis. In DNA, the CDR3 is TGTGCCAGCAGCATAAACACCGGGGAGCTGTTTTTT. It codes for CASSINTGELFF.